This T cell receptor beta chain stems from a study of response to subunit inactivated influenza vaccine (dated by TCRdb to 2016 to 2018). About the study as a whole: To follow how T cells responded to a trivalent subunit inactivated influenza vaccine, the researchers relied on deep quantitative profiling of the T cell receptor repertoire.

As for this clonotype: What this receptor recognizes is not known. No much larger clone exists at a distance of one base, and base qualities are not known.

Receptor amplification or capture employed RT-PCR. The sequencing machine was an Illumina HiSeq 2500. TCRdb passed the public sequencing reads through fastp at Q25 and MiXCR, retaining productive beta sequences. Identical CDR3 proteins give one entry, which carries the most common genes and DNA. This sample lists approximately 700,000 distinct CDR3 sequences; roughly 14% were detected once. Roughly 11% of the sample rests with the top ten. Via the germline V gene (reference sequence), CDR1 is DFQATT and CDR2 SNEGSKA. The CDR3 sequence holds 15 residues, the cysteine and phenylalanine included. Just the 45-base CDR3 DNA is kept, in frame starting at base 1. Trimming costs V 3 bases and J 5 bases, and their ends lie 17 bases apart. General findings and caveats noted by the study authors: According to the authors, only a limited number of new T cells may be recruited by each seasonal influenza vaccination.

The material was PBMCs from blood, obtained roughly 12 days after vaccination. The source is a man aged 50-59 years who received an inactivated influenza vaccine. Donor details come from another sample of the same person, matched by shared clones. The receptor chain draws on TRBV20-1 and TRBJ2-1; the D gene is unclear. CDR3 region: CSASSGSFFDNEQFF. The DNA sequence is TGCAGTGCTAGCTCCGGCTCCTTCTTCGACAATGAGCAGTTCTTC.